What follows is one TCR beta chain and its context. The data stem from a study of blood T cell repertoires in COVID-19. V shed 5 bases and J 8 bases; nucleotides not matched to a gene: 11. There are 14 residues in the CDR3. The germline V gene encodes CDR1 SEHNR and CDR2 FQNEAQ (reference sequence). Data came from immunoSEQ multiplex PCR; TCRdb stores just in-frame clones and leaves some out. The sample has about 250,000 clones; about 80% are singletons. The chain links TRBV7-9 to TRBJ1-2, with 7 nucleotides matching TRBD1. The sequencing input was peripheral blood. The TCR originated in an elderly man with acute or convalescent COVID-19. CDR3 in amino acids: CASSIKTGLSGYTF. In DNA, the CDR3 is TGTGCCAGCAGCATTAAGACAGGGCTGTCCGGCTACACCTTC.